This is a list of T cell receptor beta chains from one sample in a study. TCRdb re-called the 5' RACE reads through MiXCR, storing one row per CDR3 protein. The sample has tens of thousands of distinct CDR3 sequences, 15% to 20% seen once. The sequencing input was naive CD4+ T cells sorted from blood. The origin of the receptors is a female donor with breast cancer. Each CDR3 is given with its conserved first and last residue. The order of the fields is V gene, D gene, J gene, clone size, CDR3 protein, CDR3 DNA. D genes are given only for firm matches. The size entry is marked missing in some rows and otherwise reads once, few, many or a size class.

V: TRBV7-2
D: .
J: TRBJ2-5
size: .
CDR3: CASKNPPGETQYF
DNA: TGTGCCAGCAAAAACCCCCCGGGAGAGACCCAGTACTTC

V: TRBV7-6
D: TRBD2
J: TRBJ2-5
size: many
CDR3: CASSRSSGQETQYF
DNA: TGTGCCAGCAGCCGATCTAGCGGCCAAGAGACCCAGTACTTC

V: TRBV20-1
D: .
J: TRBJ2-2
size: .
CDR3: CSARGAYINTGELFF
DNA: TGCAGTGCTAGAGGCGCCTATATTAACACCGGGGAGCTGTTTTTT

V: TRBV5-1
D: TRBD2
J: TRBJ2-3
size: few
CDR3: CASSVVSGSFKDTQYF
DNA: TGCGCCAGCAGCGTCGTTAGCGGGAGTTTCAAAGATACGCAGTATTTT

V: TRBV4-1
D: .
J: TRBJ2-7
size: few
CDR3: CASSQLSWGPNEQYF
DNA: TGCGCCAGCAGCCAATTATCATGGGGTCCCAACGAGCAGTACTTC

V: TRBV29-1
D: .
J: TRBJ1-1
size: .
CDR3: CSVSSGYPITEAFF
DNA: TGCAGCGTCAGTTCAGGGTACCCTATCACTGAAGCTTTCTTT

V: TRBV28
D: TRBD1
J: TRBJ1-1
size: .
CDR3: CASKLATGATEAFF
DNA: TGTGCCAGCAAGCTCGCCACAGGGGCGACTGAAGCTTTCTTT

V: TRBV3-1
D: .
J: TRBJ1-6
size: few
CDR3: CASSLPGSPLHF
DNA: TGTGCCAGCAGCCTTCCGGGGTCACCCCTCCACTTT

V: TRBV5-6
D: TRBD2
J: TRBJ2-7
size: few
CDR3: CASSSLGLVSNEQYF
DNA: TGTGCCAGCAGTTCACTCGGACTAGTTTCTAACGAGCAGTACTTC

V: TRBV10-3
D: .
J: TRBJ2-5
size: many
CDR3: CAISLGANQETQYF
DNA: TGTGCCATCTCTCTGGGGGCAAACCAAGAGACCCAGTACTTC

V: TRBV7-9
D: .
J: TRBJ1-1
size: few
CDR3: CASSLRGLVNTEAFF
DNA: TGTGCCAGCAGCTTACGGGGGTTAGTGAACACTGAAGCTTTCTTT

V: TRBV6-5
D: .
J: TRBJ1-1
size: .
CDR3: CASSPSRAGTEAFF
DNA: TGTGCCAGCAGCCCGAGCCGGGCCGGCACTGAAGCTTTCTTT

V: TRBV20-1
D: .
J: TRBJ1-2
size: few
CDR3: CSASMGARGYTF
DNA: TGCAGTGCTAGTATGGGGGCGCGGGGCTACACCTTC

V: TRBV5-1
D: .
J: TRBJ2-5
size: .
CDR3: CASSLGRTEGETQYF
DNA: TGCGCCAGCAGCCTCGGACGAACGGAGGGGGAGACCCAGTACTTC

V: TRBV11-3
D: .
J: TRBJ2-7
size: .
CDR3: CASSFSGTVSYEQYF
DNA: TGTGCCAGCAGCTTCTCCGGGACGGTCTCCTACGAGCAGTACTTC

V: TRBV7-9
D: .
J: TRBJ1-2
size: few
CDR3: CASSFGQGWGYTF
DNA: TGTGCCAGCAGCTTTGGGCAGGGCTGGGGCTACACCTTC

V: TRBV5-1
D: .
J: TRBJ1-5
size: many
CDR3: CASSSGDRNQPQHF
DNA: TGCGCCAGCAGCTCAGGGGACCGCAATCAGCCCCAGCATTTT

V: TRBV5-1
D: .
J: TRBJ2-1
size: .
CDR3: CAGSIRDFNEQFF
DNA: TGCGCCGGCAGCATCCGGGACTTCAATGAGCAGTTCTTC

V: TRBV10-3
D: .
J: TRBJ1-5
size: few
CDR3: CATEQGANQPQHF
DNA: TGTGCCACCGAACAGGGCGCCAATCAGCCCCAGCATTTT

V: TRBV3-1
D: TRBD2
J: TRBJ2-7
size: many
CDR3: CASSLTSGSYEQYF
DNA: TGTGCCAGCAGCTTGACTAGCGGCTCCTACGAGCAGTACTTC

V: TRBV4-1
D: TRBD1
J: TRBJ1-2
size: many
CDR3: CASSHLRGQFYGYTF
DNA: TGCGCCAGCAGCCACCTAAGGGGGCAGTTCTATGGCTACACCTTC

V: TRBV7-9
D: TRBD1
J: TRBJ1-2
size: few
CDR3: CASSLGGTGSRNGYTF
DNA: TGTGCCAGCAGCTTAGGGGGGACAGGGAGTAGGAATGGCTACACCTTC

V: TRBV20-1
D: TRBD1
J: TRBJ1-1
size: many
CDR3: CSARSTGGHNEAFF
DNA: TGCAGTGCTAGGTCGACAGGGGGCCACAATGAAGCTTTCTTT

V: TRBV5-1
D: TRBD2
J: TRBJ2-7
size: many
CDR3: CASPGLAGGFSYEQYF
DNA: TGCGCCAGCCCTGGACTAGCGGGAGGTTTTTCCTACGAGCAGTACTTC

V: TRBV29-1
D: .
J: TRBJ2-3
size: few
CDR3: CSVVASAYTDTQYF
DNA: TGCAGCGTTGTCGCTAGCGCTTACACAGATACGCAGTATTTT

V: TRBV5-1
D: .
J: TRBJ2-1
size: few
CDR3: CASRSGAGEQFF
DNA: TGCGCCAGCAGGTCAGGGGCTGGTGAGCAGTTCTTC

V: TRBV6-1
D: .
J: TRBJ2-3
size: .
CDR3: CASSLYRETDTQYF
DNA: TGTGCCAGCAGCCTTTACAGGGAAACAGATACGCAGTATTTT

V: TRBV9
D: .
J: TRBJ2-1
size: few
CDR3: CASSVSFRRNEQFF
DNA: TGTGCCAGCAGCGTCTCCTTTCGACGGAATGAGCAGTTCTTC

V: TRBV20-1
D: .
J: TRBJ1-2
size: few
CDR3: CSASPNYGYTF
DNA: TGCAGTGCTTCGCCTAACTATGGCTACACCTTC

V: TRBV24-1
D: .
J: TRBJ2-1
size: few
CDR3: CATRGAANNEQFF
DNA: TGTGCCACCAGGGGGGCAGCGAACAATGAGCAGTTCTTC

V: TRBV6-2/TRBV6-3
D: TRBD1
J: TRBJ1-5
size: medium-sized
CDR3: CASSWTGGNQPQHF
DNA: TGTGCCAGCAGTTGGACAGGGGGCAATCAGCCCCAGCATTTT

V: TRBV25-1
D: .
J: TRBJ2-1
size: few
CDR3: CASSESPYNEQFF
DNA: TGTGCCAGCAGTGAATCCCCATACAATGAGCAGTTCTTC

V: TRBV7-2
D: TRBD2
J: TRBJ2-7
size: .
CDR3: CASSQTSGRALVYEQYF
DNA: TGTGCCAGCAGCCAAACTAGCGGGAGGGCCCTTGTCTACGAGCAGTACTTC

V: TRBV7-2
D: TRBD1
J: TRBJ1-3
size: medium-sized
CDR3: CASSLDRAAGNTIYF
DNA: TGTGCCAGCAGCCTCGACAGGGCGGCTGGAAACACCATATATTTT

V: TRBV4-2
D: .
J: TRBJ2-7
size: .
CDR3: CASSRNHEQYF
DNA: TGTGCCAGCAGCCGGAACCACGAGCAGTACTTC

V: TRBV7-2
D: .
J: TRBJ2-5
size: .
CDR3: CASSQYGETQYF
DNA: TGTGCCAGCAGCCAGTACGGGGAGACCCAGTACTTC

V: TRBV6-1
D: TRBD1
J: TRBJ2-5
size: few
CDR3: CASSLTGQAVETQYF
DNA: TGTGCCAGCAGTCTTACGGGACAGGCTGTCGAGACCCAGTACTTC

V: TRBV6-6
D: .
J: TRBJ2-2
size: many
CDR3: CASSHSTGELFF
DNA: TGTGCCAGCAGCCACTCCACCGGGGAGCTGTTTTTT

V: TRBV12-3/TRBV12-4
D: .
J: TRBJ1-2
size: many
CDR3: CASSSSNYGYTF
DNA: TGTGCCAGCAGTTCGTCAAACTATGGCTACACCTTC

V: TRBV7-2
D: TRBD2
J: TRBJ2-1
size: .
CDR3: CASSFTSGIHNEQFF
DNA: TGTGCCAGCAGTTTTACTAGCGGGATACACAATGAGCAGTTCTTC

V: TRBV10-3
D: .
J: TRBJ1-5
size: many
CDR3: CAIQGDGNQPQHF
DNA: TGTGCCATACAGGGTGATGGCAATCAGCCCCAGCATTTT

V: TRBV5-6
D: .
J: TRBJ2-6
size: many
CDR3: CASSAQGSGANVLTF
DNA: TGTGCCAGCAGCGCCCAGGGGTCTGGGGCCAACGTCCTGACTTTC

V: TRBV20-1
D: .
J: TRBJ2-5
size: .
CDR3: CSASGQQETQYF
DNA: TGCAGTGCTTCCGGACAGCAAGAGACCCAGTACTTC

V: TRBV20-1
D: .
J: TRBJ1-5
size: many
CDR3: CSARVGSNQPQHF
DNA: TGCAGTGCTAGGGTGGGGAGCAATCAGCCCCAGCATTTT

V: TRBV12-3/TRBV12-4
D: TRBD1
J: TRBJ2-7
size: few
CDR3: CASRAGTGSGEQYF
DNA: TGTGCCAGCAGGGCCGGGACAGGATCTGGAGAGCAGTACTTC

V: TRBV5-1
D: .
J: TRBJ1-1
size: .
CDR3: CASRLGVRDTEAFF
DNA: TGCGCCAGCCGCCTCGGCGTCCGGGACACTGAAGCTTTCTTT

V: TRBV6-5
D: .
J: TRBJ1-2
size: many
CDR3: CASSSGGGYGYTF
DNA: TGTGCCAGCAGTTCGGGCGGCGGCTATGGCTACACCTTC

V: TRBV5-1
D: .
J: TRBJ1-2
size: many
CDR3: CASSPGGGTYGYTF
DNA: TGCGCCAGCAGCCCTGGAGGAGGGACCTACGGCTACACCTTC

V: TRBV12-3/TRBV12-4
D: .
J: TRBJ2-1
size: few
CDR3: CASSFIGLYSYNEQFF
DNA: TGTGCCAGCAGTTTTATTGGACTGTACTCCTACAATGAGCAGTTCTTC

V: TRBV5-1
D: .
J: TRBJ2-7
size: few
CDR3: CASSPYSTYEQYF
DNA: TGCGCCAGCAGCCCGTACAGTACCTACGAGCAGTACTTC

V: TRBV29-1
D: TRBD1
J: TRBJ1-2
size: many
CDR3: CSVNRQGGGYTF
DNA: TGCAGCGTTAATCGACAGGGAGGAGGCTACACCTTC

V: TRBV7-6
D: .
J: TRBJ2-1
size: .
CDR3: CASSLAASGDEQCF
DNA: TGTGCCAGCAGCTTAGCGGCTAGTGGGGATGAGCAGTGCTTC

V: TRBV4-1
D: TRBD1
J: TRBJ2-4
size: few
CDR3: CASSQPDRDIQYF
DNA: TGCGCCAGCAGCCAACCCGACAGGGACATTCAGTACTTC

V: TRBV5-1
D: .
J: TRBJ1-2
size: few
CDR3: CASSFWGNGYTF
DNA: TGCGCCAGCAGCTTTTGGGGGAATGGCTACACCTTC

V: TRBV28
D: TRBD1
J: TRBJ1-1
size: .
CDR3: CASTMRGRRTEAFF
DNA: TGTGCCAGCACTATGAGGGGGCGCCGAACTGAAGCTTTCTTT

V: TRBV5-5
D: .
J: TRBJ1-2
size: many
CDR3: CASSPVPGGGGYTF
DNA: TGTGCCAGCAGCCCCGTGCCGGGGGGCGGCGGCTACACCTTC

V: TRBV20-1
D: TRBD2
J: TRBJ2-1
size: many
CDR3: CSASGIAGGDNEQFF
DNA: TGCAGTGCTAGTGGGATAGCGGGAGGAGACAATGAGCAGTTCTTC